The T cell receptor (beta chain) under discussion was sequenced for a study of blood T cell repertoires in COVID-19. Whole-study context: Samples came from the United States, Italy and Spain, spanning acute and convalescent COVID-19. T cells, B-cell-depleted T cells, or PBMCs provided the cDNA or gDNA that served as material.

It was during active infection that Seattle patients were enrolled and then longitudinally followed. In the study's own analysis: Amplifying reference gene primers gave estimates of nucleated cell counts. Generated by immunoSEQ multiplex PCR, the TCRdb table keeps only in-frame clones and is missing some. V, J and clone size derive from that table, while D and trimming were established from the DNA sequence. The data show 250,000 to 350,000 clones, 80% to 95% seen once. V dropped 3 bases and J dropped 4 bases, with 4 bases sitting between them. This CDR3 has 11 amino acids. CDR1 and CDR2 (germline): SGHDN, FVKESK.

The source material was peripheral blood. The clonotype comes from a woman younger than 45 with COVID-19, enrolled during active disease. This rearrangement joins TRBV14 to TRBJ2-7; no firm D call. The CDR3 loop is CASSQRYEQYF. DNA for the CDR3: TGTGCCAGCAGCCAGCGGTACGAGCAGTACTTC.